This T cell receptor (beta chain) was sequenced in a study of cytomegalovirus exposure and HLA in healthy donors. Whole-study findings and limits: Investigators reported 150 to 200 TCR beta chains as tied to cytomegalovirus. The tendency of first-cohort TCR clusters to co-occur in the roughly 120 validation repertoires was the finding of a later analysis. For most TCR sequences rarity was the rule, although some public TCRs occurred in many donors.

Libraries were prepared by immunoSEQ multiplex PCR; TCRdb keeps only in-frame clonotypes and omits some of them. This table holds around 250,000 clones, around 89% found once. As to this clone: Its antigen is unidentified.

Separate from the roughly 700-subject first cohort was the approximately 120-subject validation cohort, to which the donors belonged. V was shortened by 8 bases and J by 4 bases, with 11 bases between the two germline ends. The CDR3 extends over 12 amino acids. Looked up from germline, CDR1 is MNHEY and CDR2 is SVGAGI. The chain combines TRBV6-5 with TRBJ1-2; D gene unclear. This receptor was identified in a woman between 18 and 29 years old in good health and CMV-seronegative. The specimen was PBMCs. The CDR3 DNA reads TGTGCCAGCGGCCCCCGGGGCTATGGCTACACCTTC. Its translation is CASGPRGYGYTF.